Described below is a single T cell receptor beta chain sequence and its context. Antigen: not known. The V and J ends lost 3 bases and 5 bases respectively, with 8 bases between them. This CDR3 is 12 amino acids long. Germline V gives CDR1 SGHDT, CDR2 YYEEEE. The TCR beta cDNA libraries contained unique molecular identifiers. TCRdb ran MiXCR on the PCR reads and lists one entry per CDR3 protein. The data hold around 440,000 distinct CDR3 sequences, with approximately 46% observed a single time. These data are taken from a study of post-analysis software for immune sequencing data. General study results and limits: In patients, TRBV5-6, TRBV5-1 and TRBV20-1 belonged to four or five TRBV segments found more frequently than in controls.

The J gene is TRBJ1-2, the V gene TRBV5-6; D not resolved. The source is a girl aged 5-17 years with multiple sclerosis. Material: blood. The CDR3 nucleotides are TGTGCCAGCAGCTCCCCTTTATATGGCTACACCTTC. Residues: CASSSPLYGYTF. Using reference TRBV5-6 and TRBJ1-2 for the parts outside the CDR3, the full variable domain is DAGVTQSPTHLIKTRGQQVTLRCSPKSGHDTVSWYQQALGQGPQFIFQYYEEEERQRGNFPDRFSGHQFPNYSSELNVNALLLGDSALYLCASSSPLYGYTFGSGTRLTVV.